This TCR beta chain was obtained from a study of post-analysis software for immune sequencing data (dated by TCRdb to the mid-2010s). In terms of the full investigation: The recorded disease courses included relapsing-remitting, secondary progressive and progressive-relapsing multiple sclerosis, and some patients had no subtype annotation. A subset of samples was prepared in parallel using single-end sample barcoding, then pooled and co-amplified after Illumina adapter ligation. The multiple sclerosis patient repertoires were compared with roughly twelve previously published healthy control repertoires from donors aged roughly 6 to 25 years. Overall study outcomes, separate from this receptor: When samples were clustered directly using the F measure, samples prepared in the same batch co-clustered strongly, which prompted a batch-effect correction. A handful of TRBV segments, including TRBV5-6, TRBV5-1 and TRBV20-1, were significantly more frequent in patients than controls. The multiple sclerosis patient group was slightly younger than the control group. Significantly lower normalized Chao1 diversity was found in multiple sclerosis patients than in controls, suggesting substantial peripheral T-cell clonal expansion.

The library came from PCR. The instrument was an Illumina HiSeq 2500. Unique molecular identifiers were incorporated into TCR beta cDNA libraries to reduce PCR and sequencing biases. Per 1 to 10 million input T cells, approximately 500,000 cDNA molecules were obtained, such that each molecule approximated one T cell. The patient libraries were prepared and sequenced with the same protocol used for the earlier healthy control dataset. Within a given batch, samples were prepared together, multiplexed and sequenced on the same HiSeq lane. In the source study's methods: Raw barcoded reads were processed with MIGEC, discarding single-read molecular identifier groups before consensus assembly and CDR3 extraction. VDJtools was used for post-analysis of the clonotype tables, and diversity was normalized by down-sampling every dataset to the size of the smallest sample. To correct batch-related cross-sample contamination, repertoire overlap clustering matched CDR3 amino acid sequences but not nucleotide sequences. TCRdb reran the public reads through fastp at Q25 and MiXCR, keeping productive beta chains. Rows matching on CDR3 protein sequence are summarized as one entry with the most common DNA and genes. None of the V and J calls come from the authors' own analysis; TCRdb made them. The sample records 450,000 to 650,000 distinct CDR3 sequences, roughly 40% of which are singletons. 1.5% to 2% of the sample comes from the top ten.

TCR beta repertoires were profiled from peripheral blood of more than ten young patients with multiple sclerosis to demonstrate the VDJtools post-analysis software. The multiple sclerosis patients were children and adolescents ranging in age from roughly 6 to 15 years. CDR1 and CDR2 are drawn from the germline V gene: SGHRS, YFSETQ. The junction carries 10 bases between V and J, which are trimmed by 3 bases and 2 bases respectively. From the cysteine up to the phenylalanine, the CDR3 has a length of 14 residues. Left in the record is the CDR3 DNA by itself, 42 bases read in frame from the first base. This clonotype is a singleton in its sample. Its antigen target is currently unknown. The sample holds no much larger clone one base away, and base qualities are not on file.

This clonotype originated in a girl under 18 with multiple sclerosis. Sequencing was performed on blood. Recombination joined TRBV5-1 with TRBJ2-3, with the D gene too uncertain to name. In nucleotide form, the sequence is TGCGCCAGCAGCTCCGTTACTTCCACAGATACGCAGTATTTT. It codes for CASSSVTSTDTQYF.